These 23 T cell receptor beta chains share one sample of origin, sequenced in a study of control samples from healthy donors and cancer patients. TCRdb's table, derived via immunoSEQ multiplex PCR, lists solely in-frame clones and lacks some. Here the sample spans some 45,000 clones, 80% to 95% being singletons. The source material was PBMCs. These TCRs come from a woman in her thirties or forties with head and neck cancer.

This chain uses TRBV19 with TRBJ1-2; TRBD1 aligns across 7 bases. The germline gives CDR1 LNHDA, CDR2 SQIVND (reference sequence). Trimming at V came to 5 bases and at J to 6 bases, leaving 6 bases not matched to a gene. The CDR3 contains 13 residues. The CDR3 reads CASSARQGDGYTF. The CDR3 DNA reads as TGTGCCAGTAGTGCTCGACAGGGTGATGGCTACACCTTC. The complete variable domain, with remaining parts taken from reference TRBV19 and TRBJ1-2, reads DGGITQSPKYLFRKEGQNVTLSCEQNLNHDAMYWYRQDPGQGLRLIYYSQIVNDFQKGDIAEGYSVSREKKESFPLTVTSAQKNPTAFYLCASSARQGDGYTFGSGTRLTVV.

The chain carries TRBV29-1 and TRBJ1-2; D gene ambiguous. This CDR3 has 15 amino acids. The V end was cut by 5 bases, the J end by 8 bases, with 24 bases between. The germline CDR1 and CDR2 sequences are SQVTM and ANQGSEA. The CDR3 DNA reads as TGCAGCGTTTTTCCGAGACAACCTCAAGCTCGCGGCTACACCTTC. Translation gives CSVFPRQPQARGYTF.

V and J are TRBV6-5 and TRBJ1-1; tentatively, D is TRBD1 (6 bases). This CDR3 is 13 amino acids long. The germline V gene has CDR1 MNHEY and CDR2 SVGAGI. V shed 6 bases and J shed 5 bases, with 13 bases lying between them. The DNA of the CDR3 is TGTGCCAGCAGACAAGGGGGGAGGACTGAAGCTTTCTTT. As protein: CASRQGGRTEAFF.

This clone has only one observation. The rearrangement links TRBV30 to TRBJ1-2; the D gene is possibly TRBD1 (5 bases). Per the germline V gene, CDR1 is GTSNPN and CDR2 is SVGIG (reference sequence). This CDR3 region has 13 residues. V was shortened by 4 bases and J by 7 bases, with 16 bases between the two germline ends. CDR3 DNA sequence: TGTGCCTGGAAGTTTCAGGGTTCGACTGGCTACACCTTC. It specifies CAWKFQGSTGYTF.

This clone came up a few times. The rearrangement joins TRBV2 to TRBJ2-7, with D hard to call. The V end lost 3 bases, the J end lost 7 bases, and 10 bases lay between the germline ends. The CDR3 covers 12 residues. Per germline, CDR1 SNHLY and CDR2 FYNNEI. DNA for the CDR3: TGTGCCAGCAGTGACAGCCTCCGGGAGCAGTACTTC. Translating it yields CASSDSLREQYF.

This chain connects TRBV18 to TRBJ1-5, with TRBD1 matching over 7 bases. V lost 3 bases and J lost 6; bases outside the gene matches: 11. The germline gives CDR1 KGHSH, CDR2 LQKENI. This CDR3 spans 16 amino acids. DNA of the CDR3: TGTGCCAGCTCACCTTACCAGAGGGGGCAGGGTCAGCCCCAGCATTTT. This encodes CASSPYQRGQGQPQHF.

CDR3 bases: TGTGCCAGCAGTGCCCCAGGACTAGCGGGGGAGACCCAGTACTTC. Translating it yields CASSAPGLAGETQYF. The gene calls are TRBV25-1 and TRBJ2-5; TRBD2 matches at 12 bases. J lost 5 bases, V lost 4 bases, and 5 bases had no gene match. This CDR3 contains 15 residues. From germline, CDR1 is MGHDK and CDR2 SYGVNS.

The chain links TRBV29-1 to TRBJ2-3; TRBD2 agrees at 7 bases. The CDR3 extends over 11 amino acids. V trimming: 7 bases; J trimming: 6 bases; junction bases outside the gene matches: 4. Germline CDR1 SQVTM, CDR2 ANQGSEA. The CDR3 DNA reads TGCAGCGGGCGGGAGACGGATACGCAGTATTTT. Its protein product is CSGRETDTQYF.

V is TRBV14 and J is TRBJ2-5; TRBD2 aligns across 9 bases. The germline V gene has CDR1 SGHDN and CDR2 FVKESK. The CDR3 has 14 amino acids. The V segment lost 4 bases and the J segment 7 bases; nucleotides outside the gene matches: 7. CDR3 sequence (DNA): TGTGCCAGCAGCCCTTCCTCGCGGGAGGGGACCCAGTACTTC. Translating it yields CASSPSSREGTQYF.

The V call is TRBV7-2, the J call TRBJ2-6, with D unclear. V dropped 3 bases and J dropped 2 bases, with 8 bases sitting between them. The CDR3 extends over 15 amino acids. Germline V gene sequence: CDR1 SGHTA, CDR2 FQGNSA. In DNA form, the CDR3 reads TGTGCCAGCAGCTTCCTGGTCGCTGGGGCCAACGTCCTGACTTTC. Translated: CASSFLVAGANVLTF.

The chain links TRBV7-3 to TRBJ2-3; tentative D call: TRBD2 (5 bases). This CDR3 spans 14 amino acids. Germline values: CDR1 SGHTA, CDR2 FQGTGA. The ends were cut back, 4 bases at V and 4 bases at J, with 12 bases in the middle. This CDR3 is CASSSGIGSDTQYF. CDR3 in DNA: TGTGCCAGCAGCTCCGGGATTGGGTCAGATACGCAGTATTTT.

The chain joins TRBV12-3 or TRBV12-4 to TRBJ2-7; D remains unclear. The ends were cut back, 2 bases at V and 7 bases at J, with 9 bases in the middle. CDR3 length equals 12 residues. The CDR3 loop is CASSLLEAEQYF. In DNA form, the CDR3 reads TGTGCCAGCAGTTTACTAGAGGCTGAGCAGTACTTC.

The chain uses TRBV28 and TRBJ2-5; 12 nucleotides match TRBD2. V dropped 2 bases and J dropped 5; count of bases not matched to a gene: 3. CDR1 and CDR2 (germline): MDHEN, SYDVKM. CDR3 length equals 15 residues. DNA of the CDR3: TGTGCCAGCAGTTTACCTAGCGGGGGGGTTGAGACCCAGTACTTC. This encodes CASSLPSGGVETQYF.

The chain links TRBV6-1 to TRBJ1-6; unclear D gene. Germline V gives CDR1 MNHNS, CDR2 SASEGT. V was shortened by 2 bases and J by 0 bases, with 11 bases between the two germline ends. The CDR3 has 17 residues. The CDR3 region has the DNA TGTGCCAGCAGTGAATGGCATATGGGCTCCTATAATTCACCCCTCCACTTT. This gives the protein CASSEWHMGSYNSPLHF.

The J gene is TRBJ1-1, the V gene TRBV29-1, with D unresolved. V gave up 7 bases and J gave up 11 bases, with 14 bases separating them. Per germline, CDR1 SQVTM and CDR2 ANQGSEA. The CDR3 has 10 amino acids. CDR3 sequence (DNA): TGCAGCGCCGAGACGGGGTCTGCTTTCTTT. Its protein is CSAETGSAFF.

Worth noting for this clone: The same CDR3 is also encoded by other DNA sequences in this sample. V usage is TRBV18 and J usage is TRBJ1-4; 11 bases are a match to TRBD1. CDR1 and CDR2 (germline): KGHSH, LQKENI. The CDR3 runs 15 residues. J lost 6 bases, V lost 3 bases, and 3 bases had no gene match. The CDR3 DNA reads TGTGCCAGCTCACCCCCGGACAGGGGGCATGAAAAACTGTTTTTT. Protein: CASSPPDRGHEKLFF. The full variable domain, completed using reference TRBV18 and TRBJ1-4, is NAGVMQNPRHLVRRRGQEARLRCSPMKGHSHVYWYRQLPEEGLKFMVYLQKENIIDESGMPKERFSAEFPKEGPSILRIQQVVRGDSAAYFCASSPPDRGHEKLFFGSGTQLSVL.

This chain uses TRBV6-5 with TRBJ1-1; D perhaps matches TRBD1 (6 bases). Looked up from germline, CDR1 is MNHEY and CDR2 is SVGAGI. This CDR3 comprises 13 residues. Trimming left V 7 bases short and J 4 bases short, with 13 bases between. Written as DNA, the CDR3 is TGTGCCAGCACGGCACAGGGCGCCACTGAAGCTTTCTTT. As protein: CASTAQGATEAFF.

V is TRBV29-1 and J is TRBJ2-7, with D perhaps being TRBD1 or TRBD2 (6 bases each). The CDR3 is 17 amino acids. Trimming shortened V by 5 bases and J by 0 bases, and 23 bases separated the two germline ends. Germline CDR1 SQVTM, CDR2 ANQGSEA. CDR3 nucleotide sequence: TGCAGCGTTCTTGGGGGGCGAACTGATAGAAGCTCCTACGAGCAGTACTTC. Translating it yields CSVLGGRTDRSSYEQYF.

The chain uses TRBV4-1 and TRBJ2-7; D might be TRBD2 (6 bases). The CDR3 consists of 14 residues. In germline, CDR1 is MGHRA, CDR2 YSYEKL. Trimming removed 5 bases from V and 3 bases from J, with 14 bases in between. CDR3 sequence reads: CASSARGTSYEQYF. The CDR3 nucleotides are TGCGCCAGCAGCGCCCGGGGGACGAGCTACGAGCAGTACTTC.

The chain employs TRBV3-1 (or the pseudogene TRBV3-2) and TRBJ2-1; 12 bases agree with TRBD2. The CDR3 consists of 14 residues. CDR1 LGHDT and CDR2 YNNKEL come from the germline V gene (reference sequence). The V and J ends lost 7 bases and 8 bases, in that order; junction bases with no gene match: 6. This CDR3 is CASTTTSGSDEQFF. CDR3 DNA sequence: TGTGCCAGCACAACGACTAGCGGGAGCGATGAGCAGTTCTTC.

The chain has TRBV30 and TRBJ1-2; no clear D. Germline V gene lookup returns CDR1 GTSNPN and CDR2 SVGIG (reference sequence). V lost 3 bases, J lost 0 bases, and 8 bases lay in between. This CDR3 is built from 13 residues. In DNA form, the CDR3 reads TGTGCCTGGAGCTCTGGTGCTAACTATGGCTACACCTTC. This encodes CAWSSGANYGYTF. The complete variable domain, with remaining parts taken from reference TRBV30 and TRBJ1-2, reads SQTIHQWPATLVQPVGSPLSLECTVEGTSNPNLYWYRQAAGRGLQLLFYSVGIGQISSEVPQNLSASRPQDRQFILSSKKLLLSDSGFYLCAWSSGANYGYTFGSGTRLTVV.

The gene calls are TRBV11-2 and TRBJ2-5, with 11 bases aligning to TRBD1. J was trimmed by 5 bases and V by 5 bases; bases with no gene match: 7. Germline assignment: CDR1 SGHAT and CDR2 FQNNGV. There are 15 residues in the CDR3. This CDR3 reads CASSRWTGGRETQYF. In nucleotides, the CDR3 is TGTGCCAGCAGCAGGTGGACAGGGGGCAGGGAGACCCAGTACTTC.

V is TRBV7-2 and J is TRBJ1-5; the D gene is possibly TRBD1 (5 bases). CDR3 length equals 13 residues. Germline-derived CDR1 and CDR2 are SGHTA and FQGNSA. Trimming removed 2 bases at V and 7 bases at J, with 9 bases between. The CDR3 sequence is CASSLSSGQPQHF. The CDR3 nucleotides are TGTGCCAGCAGCTTATCCTCAGGGCAGCCCCAGCATTTT. Looking up the rest from reference TRBV7-2 and TRBJ1-5 gives the full variable domain: GAGVSQSPSNKVTEKGKDVELRCDPISGHTALYWYRQSLGQGLEFLIYFQGNSAPDKSGLPSDRFSAERTGGSVSTLTIQRTQQEDSAVYLCASSLSSGQPQHFGDGTRLSIL.